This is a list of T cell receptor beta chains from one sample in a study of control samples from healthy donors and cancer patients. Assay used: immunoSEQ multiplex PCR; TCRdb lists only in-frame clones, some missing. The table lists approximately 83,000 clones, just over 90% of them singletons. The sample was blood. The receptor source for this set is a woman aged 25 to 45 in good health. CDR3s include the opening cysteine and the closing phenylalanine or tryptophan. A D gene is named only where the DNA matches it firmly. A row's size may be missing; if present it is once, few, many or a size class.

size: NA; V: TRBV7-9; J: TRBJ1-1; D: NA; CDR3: CASSLSMNTEAFF; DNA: TGTGCCAGCAGCTTGAGCATGAACACTGAAGCTTTCTTT
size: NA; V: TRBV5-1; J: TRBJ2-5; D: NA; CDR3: CASERDTGKETQYF; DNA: TGCGCCAGCGAGCGGGACACGGGAAAAGAGACCCAGTACTTC
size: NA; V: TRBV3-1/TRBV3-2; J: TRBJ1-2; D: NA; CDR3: CASGAGVGEWHGYTF; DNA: TGTGCCAGCGGAGCAGGGGTGGGAGAGTGGCATGGCTACACCTTC
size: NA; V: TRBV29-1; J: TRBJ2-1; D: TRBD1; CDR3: CSVAGTGGWGQFF; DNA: TGCAGCGTTGCCGGGACAGGGGGTTGGGGGCAGTTCTTC
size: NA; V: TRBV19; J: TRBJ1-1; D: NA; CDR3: CASSSAGYTEAFF; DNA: TGTGCCAGTAGTTCAGCAGGGTACACTGAAGCTTTCTTT
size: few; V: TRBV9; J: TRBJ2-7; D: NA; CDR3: CASSVQGPYEQYF; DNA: TGTGCCAGCAGCGTCCAGGGGCCCTACGAGCAGTACTTC
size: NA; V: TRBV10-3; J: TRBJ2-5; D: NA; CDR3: CAISGKSNQETQYF; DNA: TGTGCCATCAGCGGAAAGAGTAATCAAGAGACCCAGTACTTC
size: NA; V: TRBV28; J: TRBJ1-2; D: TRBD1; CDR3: CASTGTVYGYTF; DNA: TGTGCCAGCACGGGGACAGTCTATGGCTACACCTTC
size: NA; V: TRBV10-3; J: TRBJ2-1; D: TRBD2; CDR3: CAISEPGTSGYNEQFF; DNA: TGTGCCATCAGCGAGCCGGGGACTAGCGGCTACAATGAGCAGTTCTTC
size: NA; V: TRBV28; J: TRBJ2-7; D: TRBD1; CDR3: CASMSGQSYEQYF; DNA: TGTGCCAGCATGTCGGGACAGTCCTACGAGCAGTACTTC
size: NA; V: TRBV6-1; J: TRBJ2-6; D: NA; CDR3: CASRHPSSGANVLTF; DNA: TGTGCCAGCAGACATCCTAGCTCTGGGGCCAACGTCCTGACTTTC
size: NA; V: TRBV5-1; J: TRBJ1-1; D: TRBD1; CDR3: CASRGTGTGTEAFF; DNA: TGCGCCAGCAGGGGGACAGGGACGGGCACTGAAGCTTTCTTT
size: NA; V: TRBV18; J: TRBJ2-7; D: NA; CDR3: CASSPPASSYEQYF; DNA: TGTGCCAGCTCACCACCGGCTAGCTCCTACGAGCAGTACTTC
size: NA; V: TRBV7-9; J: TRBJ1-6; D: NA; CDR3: CASSLQGLRSPLHF; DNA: TGTGCCAGCAGCTTGCAGGGTTTAAGATCACCCCTCCACTTT